This T cell receptor (beta chain) derives from a study of T cell responses to AZD1222 COVID-19 vaccine. Points from the study as a whole: Clonal diversity may have been underestimated in mostly white British donors. Reportedly, nearly half the spike-specific TCRs target unmutated variant regions. None of the repertoires were sampled until the peak T cell response had passed. Only a handful of AZD1222 recipients, several in all, had baseline seropositivity.

Measured with immunoSEQ multiplex PCR; TCRdb has only the in-frame clones, and not every one. The sample lists about 140,000 clones, 90% occurring once. Trimming stripped 3 bases from V and 4 bases from J, with 14 bases between. CDR1 and CDR2 (germline): DFQATT, SNEGSKA (reference sequence). The CDR3 spans 14 residues. Worth noting for this clone: Its specificity is not known.

The sequence derives from an adult in good health. The rearrangement links TRBV20-1 to TRBJ2-3, with D possibly being TRBD2 (5 bases). Sequencing was performed on peripheral blood, taken on day 0 of AZD1222 vaccination. CDR3: CSASGSLVADTQYF. The DNA of the CDR3 is TGCAGTGCTAGTGGGAGCCTGGTCGCAGATACGCAGTATTTT.